The 17 T cell receptor beta chains given below trace back to one sample, sequenced in a study of T cell changes during pregnancy in multiple sclerosis. Data came from immunoSEQ multiplex PCR; TCRdb stores just in-frame clones and leaves some out. The sample carries fewer than 90,000 clones, approximately 95% recorded once. The sample in question was peripheral blood, obtained after pregnancy. The receptors derive from a female donor in good health, enrolled as a control in a pregnancy study.

The chain links TRBV28 to TRBJ1-3, with 9 bases lining up with TRBD1. Losses at the gene ends were 3 bases for V and 16 bases for J; bases not matched to a gene: 4. The CDR3 runs 11 residues. In germline, CDR1 is MDHEN, CDR2 SYDVKM. This CDR3 reads CASSFRDREYF. The CDR3 nucleotides are TGTGCCAGCAGTTTCAGGGACAGGGAGTATTTT.

CDR3 loop: CASSFSNGRRAFF. The CDR3 nucleotides read TGTGCCAGCAGTTTTTCGAATGGGCGAAGGGCTTTCTTT. This chain links TRBV28 with TRBJ1-1, with D unclear. The CDR3 is made up of 13 amino acids. Germline-derived CDR1 and CDR2 are MDHEN and SYDVKM. With 3 bases removed from V and 11 bases from J, the gap between germline ends came to 16 bases.

The chain combines TRBV6-6 with TRBJ2-2; a weak D match, TRBD2 (7 bases). Germline CDR1 and CDR2: MNHNY and SVGAGI (reference sequence). Trimming left V 2 bases short and J 9 bases short, with 10 bases between. The length of the CDR3 is 13 residues. CDR3 coding DNA: TGTGCCAGCAGTTACGGGGGGGGCTGGGAGCTGTTTTTT. Its protein is CASSYGGGWELFF.

Of note for this clone: The identical CDR3 is also encoded by other nucleotide sequences in the sample. J is TRBJ2-1 and V is TRBV2, with 9 bases that match TRBD1. The CDR3 spans 14 residues. CDR1 and CDR2 from the germline V gene are SNHLY and FYNNEI. The V and J ends lost 6 bases and 3 bases, in that order; junction bases with no gene match: 3. CDR3: CASRGQGRYNEQFF. The CDR3 DNA reads as TGTGCCAGCAGAGGACAGGGGCGCTACAATGAGCAGTTCTTC.

V and J are TRBV6-5 and TRBJ2-1; no firm D call. Germline V gene data show CDR1 as MNHEY and CDR2 as SVGAGI. The CDR3 consists of 15 residues. Trimming removed 0 bases at V and 7 bases at J, with 13 bases between. The CDR3 loop is CASSYSAASLNEQFF. The CDR3 DNA reads TGTGCCAGCAGTTACTCCGCGGCCAGTTTGAATGAGCAGTTCTTC.

The chain combines TRBV19 with TRBJ1-5; tentative D call: TRBD1 (6 bases). The V gene's germline CDR1 is LNHDA and CDR2 SQIVND (reference sequence). V lost 9 bases and J 3 bases, leaving 12 bases between the germline ends. The CDR3 consists of 13 residues. The CDR3, as DNA: TGTGCCAGCACAGACAGGTTCAATCAGCCCCAGCATTTT. Protein sequence: CASTDRFNQPQHF.

The rearrangement links TRBV18 to TRBJ2-5, with D uncertain. The CDR3 has 12 amino acids. The V gene lost 4 bases and the J gene lost 2 bases, with 5 bases spanning the gap. From germline, CDR1 is KGHSH and CDR2 LQKENI. CDR3 region: CASSRQQETQYF. DNA for the CDR3: TGTGCCAGCTCACGTCAGCAAGAGACCCAGTACTTC.

The V gene is TRBV2, the J gene TRBJ2-7; TRBD1 matches at 7 bases. The germline V gene has CDR1 SNHLY and CDR2 FYNNEI. The V gene end was trimmed by 5 bases and the J gene end by 1 base; junction bases not matched to a gene: 5. The CDR3 is made up of 14 amino acids. The CDR3 DNA sequence: TGTGCCAGCAGTTTACGGGACAGTTCCTACGAGCAGTACTTC. It specifies CASSLRDSSYEQYF.

This chain connects TRBV5-6 to TRBJ1-1, with D possibly matching TRBD1 (5 bases). In germline, CDR1 is SGHDT, CDR2 YYEEEE. The germline V and J ends were trimmed by 4 bases and 5 bases, with 15 bases remaining between them. The CDR3 has 14 amino acids. DNA of the CDR3: TGTGCCAGCAGCGAAGACCCCGGGGGGACTGAAGCTTTCTTT. Amino acids: CASSEDPGGTEAFF.

The CDR3 here is CASRLGLAGEGDTQYF. The DNA for the CDR3 is TGCGCCAGCCGACTGGGACTAGCGGGAGAAGGGGATACGCAGTATTTT. The V gene is TRBV5-1, the J gene TRBJ2-3; 14 positions match TRBD2. This CDR3 region has 16 residues. The trim removed 7 bases at V and 6 bases at J, leaving 10 bases unmatched. Germline-derived CDR1 and CDR2 are SGHRS and YFSETQ. The full variable domain, rest sourced from reference TRBV5-1 and TRBJ2-3, is KAGVTQTPRYLIKTRGQQVTLSCSPISGHRSVSWYQQTPGQGLQFLFEYFSETQRNKGNFPGRFSGRQFSNSRSEMNVSTLELGDSALYLCASRLGLAGEGDTQYFGPGTRLTVL.

The V and J genes are TRBV18 and TRBJ1-1; 7 nucleotides align to TRBD1. The CDR3 extends over 12 amino acids. Germline V gene lookup returns CDR1 KGHSH and CDR2 LQKENI. V was pared by 6 bases and J by 6 bases, with 4 bases of the junction left unmatched. CDR3 in amino acids: CASSPGQPEAFF. Here the CDR3 DNA reads TGTGCCAGCTCCCCGGGACAGCCTGAAGCTTTCTTT.

The V and J genes are TRBV19 and TRBJ2-7; tentative D call: TRBD1 (5 bases). Germline lookup yields CDR1 LNHDA and CDR2 SQIVND (reference sequence). This CDR3 region has 11 residues. The ends were cut back, 8 bases at V and 4 bases at J, with 9 bases in the middle. The CDR3 is CASSTAYEQYF. CDR3 sequence (DNA): TGTGCCAGTTCGACAGCTTACGAGCAGTACTTC.

This chain joins TRBV6-5 and TRBJ2-1; TRBD2 agrees at 7 bases. V lost 5 bases to trimming and J lost 6 bases; unmatched junction nucleotides: 7. CDR1 and CDR2 (germline): MNHEY, SVGAGI. This CDR3 is 14 amino acids long. CDR3 DNA sequence: TGTGCCAGCAGTCGAGGGAGGGAAACCAATGAGCAGTTCTTC. Translating gives CASSRGRETNEQFF.

The chain's CDR3 is CASSDSKKGLGGHNEQFF. As DNA, the CDR3 is TGTGCCAGCAGCGACTCGAAAAAGGGACTAGGCGGCCACAATGAGCAGTTCTTC. V is TRBV5-4 and J is TRBJ2-1; 8 bases map to TRBD2. The CDR3 runs 18 residues. Germline V gene lookup returns CDR1 SGHNT and CDR2 YYREEE (reference sequence). The ends lost 4 bases at V and 5 bases at J; junction bases unmatched: 17.

V gene TRBV7-2 combines with J gene TRBJ1-2, with D uncertain. The CDR3 totals 12 residues. V was clipped by 3 bases and J by 13 bases, with 15 bases between them. Germline V gives CDR1 SGHTA, CDR2 FQGNSA. CDR3 nucleotide sequence: TGTGCCAGCAGCTTGAGGGAGGGATCAAGCACCTTC. Its translation: CASSLREGSSTF.

This chain links TRBV9 with TRBJ2-2; 7 bases are a match to TRBD1. Germline-derived CDR1 and CDR2 are SGDLS and YYNGEE. This CDR3 is 16 amino acids long. V shed 5 bases and J 1 base; nucleotides not matched to a gene: 8. CDR3 protein: CASRPAGTENTGELFF. Here the CDR3 DNA reads TGTGCCAGCAGACCCGCCGGGACAGAGAACACCGGGGAGCTGTTTTTT.

This chain connects TRBV19 to TRBJ1-1, with 9 positions matching TRBD1. Losses at the gene ends were 6 bases for V and 2 bases for J; bases not matched to a gene: 10. Germline V CDR1 and CDR2: LNHDA, SQIVND (reference sequence). This CDR3 spans 16 amino acids. CDR3 loop: CASRSQWDRANTEAFF. The CDR3 DNA follows: TGTGCCAGTAGGTCCCAGTGGGACAGGGCCAACACTGAAGCTTTCTTT.